The 9 T cell receptor beta chains in this list originate from one sample, sequenced in a study of T cells after posttransplantation cyclophosphamide. Data came from immunoSEQ multiplex PCR; TCRdb stores just in-frame clones and leaves some out. The sample contains just under 20,000 clones, roughly nine tenths of which appear only once. Treatment was busulfan-fludarabine conditioning, a marrow graft, and cyclophosphamide on days +3 and +4. Sequenced here: PBMCs, sampled after allogeneic stem cell transplant with posttransplant cyclophosphamide. Receptors originate from a female patient between 35 and 55 years old who received an allogeneic stem cell transplant from a related donor, was CMV-positive, and had no GVHD. Some T cells may possibly be graft donor cells.

J is TRBJ2-2 and V is TRBV4-3; TRBD2 matches at 7 bases. CDR3 length equals 15 residues. With 4 bases clipped from V and 2 bases from J, the junction kept 4 bases outside the gene matches. The V gene's germline CDR1 is LGHNA and CDR2 YSLEER. CDR3 DNA sequence: TGCGCCAGCAGCCCGGGAGGACTAAACACCGGGGAGCTGTTTTTT. Protein: CASSPGGLNTGELFF.

In its sample, this clone was seen once. The V and J genes are TRBV28 and TRBJ2-1; 9 nucleotides line up with TRBD2. This CDR3 contains 16 residues. Germline loops: CDR1 MDHEN, CDR2 SYDVKM. V gave up 2 bases and J gave up 2 bases; unmatched junction bases: 4. CDR3 nucleotides: TGTGCCAGCAGTTTAGTACTAGCGGGTACCTACAATGAGCAGTTCTTC. Translating it yields CASSLVLAGTYNEQFF.

The chain has TRBV11-3 and TRBJ2-7; 12 bases are shared with TRBD2. Trimming removed 4 bases from V and 2 bases from J; junction bases left unmatched: 0. CDR3 length: 14 amino acids. Per germline, CDR1 SGHNT and CDR2 YENEEA. The CDR3 is CASSWTSGTYEQYF. CDR3 in DNA: TGTGCCAGCAGCTGGACTAGCGGGACCTACGAGCAGTACTTC.

This chain connects TRBV30 to TRBJ1-1; weak D call: TRBD1 (5 bases). Per the germline V gene, CDR1 is GTSNPN and CDR2 is SVGIG (reference sequence). V dropped 7 bases and J dropped 4 bases, with 13 bases sitting between them. The CDR3 is 12 residues long. CDR3 nucleotides: TGTGCCTTTGGGGGGGAGCCCACTGAAGCTTTCTTT. Its translation is CAFGGEPTEAFF.

The gene calls are TRBV5-6 and TRBJ2-1; tentatively, D is TRBD1 (5 bases). The V gene lost 2 bases and the J gene lost 6 bases, with 9 bases spanning the gap. The CDR3 runs to 13 residues. Per germline, CDR1 SGHDT and CDR2 YYEEEE. The CDR3 region is CASSLTGINEQFF. CDR3 bases: TGTGCCAGCAGCTTAACAGGTATCAATGAGCAGTTCTTC. Drawing the rest from reference TRBV5-6 and TRBJ2-1, the complete variable domain is DAGVTQSPTHLIKTRGQQVTLRCSPKSGHDTVSWYQQALGQGPQFIFQYYEEEERQRGNFPDRFSGHQFPNYSSELNVNALLLGDSALYLCASSLTGINEQFFGPGTRLTVL.

V gene TRBV28 combines with J gene TRBJ1-5, with 11 bases identical to TRBD1. Germline CDR1 is MDHEN and CDR2 is SYDVKM. The junction had 10 bases not matched to a gene; V was cut back by 3 bases and J by 6 bases. This CDR3 is 17 amino acids long. CDR3 bases: TGTGCCAGCAGTTTCTGGACAGGGGGCGGTTATGGTCAGCCCCAGCATTTT. It encodes CASSFWTGGGYGQPQHF.

The rearrangement uses TRBV4-3 and TRBJ2-1; TRBD1 might be the D (5 bases). CDR3 length: 15 residues. In germline, CDR1 is LGHNA, CDR2 YSLEER. Trimming cost V 0 bases and J 4 bases, with 10 bases left between them. The DNA of the CDR3 is TGCGCCAGCAGCCAAGAGGGTAAGGGGTACAATGAGCAGTTCTTC. Its protein product is CASSQEGKGYNEQFF.

The genes are TRBV5-4 and TRBJ2-5, with D maybe TRBD2 (6 bases). Trimming cost V 2 bases and J 4 bases, with 12 bases left between them. Germline V gene lookup returns CDR1 SGHNT and CDR2 YYREEE (reference sequence). This CDR3 spans 14 amino acids. The CDR3 bases are TGTGCCAGCAGCTTTGGGGGGTCGCGAGAGACCCAGTACTTC. Encoded protein: CASSFGGSRETQYF.

The V call is TRBV6-5, the J call TRBJ2-1, with D possibly TRBD2 on 7 matching bases. The V and J ends lost 5 bases and 10 bases respectively, with 12 bases between them. CDR1 is MNHEY, CDR2 SVGAGI, per germline. This CDR3 is built from 12 residues. CDR3 residues: CASSRPGGEQFF. In nucleotides, the CDR3 is TGTGCCAGCAGTCGGCCGGGGGGCGAGCAGTTCTTC.